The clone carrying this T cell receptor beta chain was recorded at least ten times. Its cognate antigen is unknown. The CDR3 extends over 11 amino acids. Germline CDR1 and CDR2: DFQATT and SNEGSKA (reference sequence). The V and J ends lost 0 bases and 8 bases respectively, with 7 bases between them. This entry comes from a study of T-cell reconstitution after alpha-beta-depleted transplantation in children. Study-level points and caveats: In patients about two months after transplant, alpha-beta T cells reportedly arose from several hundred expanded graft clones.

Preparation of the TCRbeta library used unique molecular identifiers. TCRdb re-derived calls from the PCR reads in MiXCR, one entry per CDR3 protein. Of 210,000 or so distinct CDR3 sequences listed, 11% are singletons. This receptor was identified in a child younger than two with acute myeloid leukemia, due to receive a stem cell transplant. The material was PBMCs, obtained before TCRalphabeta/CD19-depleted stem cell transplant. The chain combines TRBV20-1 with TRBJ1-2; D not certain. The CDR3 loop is CSARDGRGYTF. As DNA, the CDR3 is TGCAGTGCTAGAGATGGGAGAGGCTACACCTTC.